These T cell receptor beta chains were read from a single sample in a study of T cell repertoires in cytomegalovirus infection. TCRdb reanalysed the reads using MiXCR and keeps one entry per CDR3 protein. The sample holds around 330,000 distinct CDR3 sequences, roughly 17% seen once. The sequenced sample consisted of PBMCs. These receptors were obtained from a human donor in good health (CMV status not recorded). Some clones in this sample may be carry-over from other donors' samples. The CDR3 runs from the conserved cysteine through the conserved F or W. D genes are given only for firm matches. The size entry is marked missing in some rows and otherwise reads once, few, many or a size class.

CDR3 protein: CASSSGPGQTTYEQYF; CDR3 DNA: TGTGCCAGCAGCTCCGGGCCGGGACAAACAACCTACGAGCAGTACTTC; clone size: .; D gene: .; J gene: TRBJ2-7; V gene: TRBV11-1
CDR3 protein: CASSRLPAQNEKLFF; CDR3 DNA: TGCGCCAGCAGCCGCCTTCCAGCCCAGAATGAAAAACTGTTTTTT; clone size: .; D gene: .; J gene: TRBJ1-4; V gene: TRBV4-1
CDR3 protein: CASSPPYSETQYF; CDR3 DNA: TGTGCCAGCAGCCCGCCTTACTCAGAGACCCAGTACTTC; clone size: .; D gene: .; J gene: TRBJ2-5; V gene: TRBV9
CDR3 protein: CASSFSVGIAEAFF; CDR3 DNA: TGTGCCAGCAGTTTTTCCGTGGGGATCGCTGAAGCTTTCTTT; clone size: .; D gene: .; J gene: TRBJ1-1; V gene: TRBV28
CDR3 protein: CASSLGVSSNTGELFF; CDR3 DNA: TGCGCCAGCAGCCTTGGGGTGAGCAGTAACACCGGGGAGCTGTTTTTT; clone size: .; D gene: .; J gene: TRBJ2-2; V gene: TRBV5-1
CDR3 protein: CASSLQEASSTDTQYF; CDR3 DNA: TGTGCCAGCAGCTTACAGGAGGCGTCTAGCACAGATACGCAGTATTTT; clone size: many; D gene: .; J gene: TRBJ2-3; V gene: TRBV6-5
CDR3 protein: CASSSHQGSNQPQHF; CDR3 DNA: TGTGCCAGCAGCTCTCACCAGGGCAGCAATCAGCCCCAGCATTTT; clone size: many; D gene: .; J gene: TRBJ1-5; V gene: TRBV7-2
CDR3 protein: CASRPGPSNQPQHF; CDR3 DNA: TGTGCCAGCCGACCGGGGCCTAGCAATCAGCCCCAGCATTTT; clone size: few; D gene: .; J gene: TRBJ1-5; V gene: TRBV2
CDR3 protein: CASSPGAGTPGYGYTF; CDR3 DNA: TGTGCCAGCAGCCCCGGGGCAGGCACCCCGGGCTATGGCTACACCTTC; clone size: few; D gene: .; J gene: TRBJ1-2; V gene: TRBV6-5
CDR3 protein: CSARDPSGTGPTGELFF; CDR3 DNA: TGCAGTGCCCGAGACCCGTCCGGGACAGGGCCCACCGGGGAGCTGTTTTTT; clone size: .; D gene: TRBD1; J gene: TRBJ2-2; V gene: TRBV20-1
CDR3 protein: CASKPGPPPGGYTF; CDR3 DNA: TGTGCCAGCAAGCCAGGACCTCCGCCTGGGGGCTACACCTTC; clone size: .; D gene: .; J gene: TRBJ1-2; V gene: TRBV6-2/TRBV6-3
CDR3 protein: CASSPFFGQNEAFF; CDR3 DNA: TGCGCCAGCAGCCCGTTTTTTGGACAGAACGAAGCTTTCTTT; clone size: .; D gene: .; J gene: TRBJ1-1; V gene: TRBV4-1
CDR3 protein: CASSPPPYGLNTEAFF; CDR3 DNA: TGTGCCAGCAGTCCTCCCCCTTACGGATTGAACACTGAAGCTTTCTTT; clone size: many; D gene: .; J gene: TRBJ1-1; V gene: TRBV6-6
CDR3 protein: CASSPDIYGYTF; CDR3 DNA: TGTGCCAGCAGCCCCGACATATATGGCTACACCTTC; clone size: many; D gene: .; J gene: TRBJ1-2; V gene: TRBV11-2
CDR3 protein: CASSRRAGGRTDTQYF; CDR3 DNA: TGTGCCAGCAGCCGACGAGCGGGGGGGCGGACAGATACGCAGTATTTT; clone size: many; D gene: TRBD2; J gene: TRBJ2-3; V gene: TRBV7-2
CDR3 protein: CASSLSGQEWITEAFF; CDR3 DNA: TGTGCCAGCAGTTTAAGTGGACAGGAGTGGATCACTGAAGCTTTCTTT; clone size: few; D gene: TRBD1; J gene: TRBJ1-1; V gene: TRBV28
CDR3 protein: CSARDPGGAREAFF; CDR3 DNA: TGCAGTGCTAGAGACCCCGGGGGGGCGCGTGAAGCTTTCTTT; clone size: .; D gene: .; J gene: TRBJ1-1; V gene: TRBV20-1
CDR3 protein: CASTSGLAGSYNEQFF; CDR3 DNA: TGTGCCAGCACCTCAGGACTAGCGGGGTCCTACAATGAGCAGTTCTTC; clone size: .; D gene: TRBD2; J gene: TRBJ2-1; V gene: TRBV2
CDR3 protein: CASSPGIGLTGELFF; CDR3 DNA: TGTGCCAGCAGCCCGGGGATAGGGTTGACCGGGGAGCTGTTTTTT; clone size: many; D gene: .; J gene: TRBJ2-2; V gene: TRBV7-2
CDR3 protein: CASSRMANTGELFF; CDR3 DNA: TGTGCCAGCAGCCGGATGGCGAACACCGGGGAGCTGTTTTTT; clone size: many; D gene: .; J gene: TRBJ2-2; V gene: TRBV7-2
CDR3 protein: CASSDWEYSNQPQHF; CDR3 DNA: TGTGCCAGCAGTGATTGGGAGTATAGCAATCAGCCCCAGCATTTT; clone size: many; D gene: .; J gene: TRBJ1-5; V gene: TRBV6-1
CDR3 protein: CASRSELGETQYF; CDR3 DNA: TGTGCCAGCAGGTCGGAACTCGGGGAGACCCAGTACTTC; clone size: .; D gene: .; J gene: TRBJ2-5; V gene: TRBV2
CDR3 protein: CSALAATNEKLFF; CDR3 DNA: TGCAGTGCCTTAGCTGCAACTAATGAAAAACTGTTTTTT; clone size: few; D gene: .; J gene: TRBJ1-4; V gene: TRBV20-1
CDR3 protein: CATSDLWTGGKSFGANVLTF; CDR3 DNA: TGTGCCACCAGTGATTTGTGGACAGGGGGCAAGTCCTTTGGGGCCAACGTCCTGACTTTC; clone size: .; D gene: TRBD1; J gene: TRBJ2-6; V gene: TRBV24-1
CDR3 protein: CASSPGGQGTAGELFF; CDR3 DNA: TGTGCCAGCAGTCCGGGGGGACAGGGGACGGCCGGGGAGCTGTTTTTT; clone size: many; D gene: TRBD1; J gene: TRBJ2-2; V gene: TRBV28
CDR3 protein: CASSEARGNQFF; CDR3 DNA: TGTGCCAGCAGTGAAGCCAGGGGAAACCAGTTCTTC; clone size: many; D gene: .; J gene: TRBJ2-1; V gene: TRBV6-1
CDR3 protein: CSATLDPGGEKLFF; CDR3 DNA: TGCAGTGCTACCCTGGACCCGGGAGGAGAAAAACTGTTTTTT; clone size: few; D gene: .; J gene: TRBJ1-4; V gene: TRBV20-1
CDR3 protein: CASSGEPGLASDTQYF; CDR3 DNA: TGCGCCAGCAGCGGCGAACCGGGACTAGCGTCGGATACGCAGTATTTT; clone size: .; D gene: TRBD2; J gene: TRBJ2-3; V gene: TRBV5-1
CDR3 protein: CSARDQSRDGRNTEAFF; CDR3 DNA: TGCAGTGCTAGAGATCAGTCCCGGGACGGACGGAACACTGAAGCTTTCTTT; clone size: few; D gene: .; J gene: TRBJ1-1; V gene: TRBV20-1
CDR3 protein: CASSFELAVQETQYF; CDR3 DNA: TGTGCCAGCAGCTTCGAACTAGCGGTACAAGAGACCCAGTACTTC; clone size: many; D gene: TRBD2; J gene: TRBJ2-5; V gene: TRBV7-2
CDR3 protein: CASSYSIQGAIGNTIYF; CDR3 DNA: TGTGCCAGCAGTTACTCGATTCAGGGGGCAATAGGAAACACCATATATTTT; clone size: many; D gene: TRBD1; J gene: TRBJ1-3; V gene: TRBV6-5
CDR3 protein: CASRFAGGNEQFF; CDR3 DNA: TGTGCCAGCAGATTCGCGGGAGGAAATGAGCAGTTCTTC; clone size: many; D gene: TRBD2; J gene: TRBJ2-1; V gene: TRBV7-2
CDR3 protein: CASSLSGTANTGELFF; CDR3 DNA: TGTGCCAGCAGCTTATCCGGGACAGCTAACACCGGGGAGCTGTTTTTT; clone size: many; D gene: TRBD1; J gene: TRBJ2-2; V gene: TRBV7-9
CDR3 protein: CSAPEGSGGVSPLHF; CDR3 DNA: TGCAGTGCCCCCGAGGGGTCAGGGGGGGTATCACCCCTCCACTTT; clone size: few; D gene: TRBD1; J gene: TRBJ1-6; V gene: TRBV20-1
CDR3 protein: CATSRPSGGNEKLFF; CDR3 DNA: TGTGCCACCAGCAGGCCCTCAGGGGGAAATGAAAAACTGTTTTTT; clone size: few; D gene: TRBD1; J gene: TRBJ1-4; V gene: TRBV15
CDR3 protein: CASSPPTWGTEAFF; CDR3 DNA: TGTGCCAGCAGCCCCCCTACCTGGGGCACTGAAGCTTTCTTT; clone size: many; D gene: .; J gene: TRBJ1-1; V gene: TRBV7-2
CDR3 protein: CASSYGGVPYEQYF; CDR3 DNA: TGTGCCAGCAGTTACGGGGGGGTCCCCTACGAGCAGTACTTC; clone size: few; D gene: TRBD2; J gene: TRBJ2-7; V gene: TRBV6-5
CDR3 protein: CASSEKAGYMQETQYF; CDR3 DNA: TGTGCCAGCAGTGAGAAGGCAGGGTACATGCAAGAGACCCAGTACTTC; clone size: few; D gene: .; J gene: TRBJ2-5; V gene: TRBV2
CDR3 protein: CSARAPDRIIETQYF; CDR3 DNA: TGCAGTGCTAGAGCCCCGGACAGAATTATAGAGACCCAGTACTTC; clone size: few; D gene: .; J gene: TRBJ2-5; V gene: TRBV20-1
CDR3 protein: CASSTQGGNQPQHF; CDR3 DNA: TGTGCCAGCAGTACCCAGGGAGGCAATCAGCCCCAGCATTTT; clone size: many; D gene: .; J gene: TRBJ1-5; V gene: TRBV12-3/TRBV12-4
CDR3 protein: CASSLDFTSASTQYF; CDR3 DNA: TGTGCCAGCAGCTTGGATTTCACTAGCGCTTCTACGCAGTATTTT; clone size: few; D gene: TRBD2; J gene: TRBJ2-3; V gene: TRBV5-4
CDR3 protein: CASSRTRDRSIYEQYF; CDR3 DNA: TGTGCCAGCAGCCGAACCCGGGACAGGAGTATCTACGAGCAGTACTTC; clone size: many; D gene: TRBD1; J gene: TRBJ2-7; V gene: TRBV6-5